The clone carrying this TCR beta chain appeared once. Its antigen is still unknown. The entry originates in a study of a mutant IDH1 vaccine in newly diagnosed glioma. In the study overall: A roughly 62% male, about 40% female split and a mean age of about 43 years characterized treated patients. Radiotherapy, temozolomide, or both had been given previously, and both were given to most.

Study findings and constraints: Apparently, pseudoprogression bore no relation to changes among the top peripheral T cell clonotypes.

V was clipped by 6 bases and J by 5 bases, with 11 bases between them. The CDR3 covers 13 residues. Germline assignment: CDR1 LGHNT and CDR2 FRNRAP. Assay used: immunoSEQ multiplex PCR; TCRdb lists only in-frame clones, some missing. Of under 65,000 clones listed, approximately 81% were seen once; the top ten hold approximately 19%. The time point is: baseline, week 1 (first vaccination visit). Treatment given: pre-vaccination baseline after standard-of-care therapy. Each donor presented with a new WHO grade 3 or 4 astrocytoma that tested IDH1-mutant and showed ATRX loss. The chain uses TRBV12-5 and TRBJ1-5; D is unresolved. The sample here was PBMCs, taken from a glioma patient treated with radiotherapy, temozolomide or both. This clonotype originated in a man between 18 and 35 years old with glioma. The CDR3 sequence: CASGWRSDQPQHF. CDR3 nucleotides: TGTGCTAGTGGCTGGCGATCGGATCAGCCCCAGCATTTT.